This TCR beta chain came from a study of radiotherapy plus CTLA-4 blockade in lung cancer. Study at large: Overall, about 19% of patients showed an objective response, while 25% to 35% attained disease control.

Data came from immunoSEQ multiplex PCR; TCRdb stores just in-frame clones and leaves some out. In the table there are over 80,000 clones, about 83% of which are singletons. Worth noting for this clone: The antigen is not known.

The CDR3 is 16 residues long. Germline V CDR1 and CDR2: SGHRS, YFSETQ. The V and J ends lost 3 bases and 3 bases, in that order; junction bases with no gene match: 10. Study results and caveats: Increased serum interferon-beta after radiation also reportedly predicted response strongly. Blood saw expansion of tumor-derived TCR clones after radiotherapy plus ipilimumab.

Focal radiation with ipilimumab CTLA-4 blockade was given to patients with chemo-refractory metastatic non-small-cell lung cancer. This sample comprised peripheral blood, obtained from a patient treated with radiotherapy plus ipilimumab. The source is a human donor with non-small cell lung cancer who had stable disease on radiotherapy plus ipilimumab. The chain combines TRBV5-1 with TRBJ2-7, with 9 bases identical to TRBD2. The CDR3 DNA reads TGCGCCAGCAGCTCGGGTAGCGGGAGAAAGGGCTACGAGCAGTACTTC. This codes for CASSSGSGRKGYEQYF.